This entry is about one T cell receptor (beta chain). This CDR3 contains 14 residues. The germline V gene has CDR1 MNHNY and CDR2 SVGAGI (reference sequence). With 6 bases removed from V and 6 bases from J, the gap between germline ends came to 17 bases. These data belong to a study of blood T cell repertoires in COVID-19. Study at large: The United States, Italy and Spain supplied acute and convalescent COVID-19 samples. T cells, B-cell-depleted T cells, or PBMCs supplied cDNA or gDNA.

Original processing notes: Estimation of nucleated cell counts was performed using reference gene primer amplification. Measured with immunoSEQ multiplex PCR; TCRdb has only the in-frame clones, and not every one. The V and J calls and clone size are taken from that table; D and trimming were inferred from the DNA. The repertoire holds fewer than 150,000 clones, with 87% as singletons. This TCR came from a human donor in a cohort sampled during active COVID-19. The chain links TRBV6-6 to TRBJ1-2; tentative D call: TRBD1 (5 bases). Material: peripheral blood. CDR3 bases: TGTGCCAGCAGAGCCTCAGGGTCCCAAAATGGCTACACCTTC. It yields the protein CASRASGSQNGYTF.